This T cell receptor (beta chain) was retrieved from a study of regulatory and conventional T cells in RAG deficiency. Points from the study as a whole: In Omenn syndrome, sorted "Tregs" may be peripherally activated cells. Shannon entropy fell and Simpson indices rose in RAG-deficient patients. Omenn patients showed >80% Treg-Tconv overlap and shorter CDR3 lengths. Other subsets showed about 10-fold reductions, but Treg unique TCR beta sequences fell roughly 96-fold in these patients.

The CDR3 consists of 15 residues. V gave up 6 bases and J gave up 6 bases; unmatched junction bases: 11. The germline V gene has CDR1 MNHNY and CDR2 SVGAGI (reference sequence). This table comes from immunoSEQ multiplex PCR, and its TCRdb copy is limited to in-frame clones, with some not included. The top ten clones hold 0.45% to 0.6% of a sample with about 46,000 clones, about 90% of them seen once. As concerns this clone: Its antigen is unknown.

Conventional CD4+ T cells were sorted from blood as CD25-low CD127-high cells. The sample also formed part of further work on regulatory T cells. This second study notes: The PCR used 52 TRBV and 13 TRBJ primers.

This clonotype was sampled from a human donor in good health. The gene calls are TRBV6-6 and TRBJ1-5, with 7 bases matching TRBD1. The sequencing sample was made of CD4+ effector T cells sorted from blood. The CDR3 DNA sequence: TGTGCCAGCAGGCGTACAGGGGAGTTCGGTCAGCCCCAGCATTTT. Translated: CASRRTGEFGQPQHF.